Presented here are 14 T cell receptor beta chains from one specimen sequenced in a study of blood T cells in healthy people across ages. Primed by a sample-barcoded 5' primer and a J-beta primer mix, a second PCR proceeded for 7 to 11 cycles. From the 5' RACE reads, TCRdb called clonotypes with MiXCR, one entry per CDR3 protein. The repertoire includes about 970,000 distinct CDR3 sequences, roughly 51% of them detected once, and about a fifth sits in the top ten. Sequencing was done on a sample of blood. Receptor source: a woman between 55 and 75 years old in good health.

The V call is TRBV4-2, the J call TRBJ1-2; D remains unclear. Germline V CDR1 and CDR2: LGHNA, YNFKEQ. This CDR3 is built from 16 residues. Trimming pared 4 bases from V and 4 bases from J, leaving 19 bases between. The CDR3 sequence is CASSPALILDVYGYTF. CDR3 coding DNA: TGTGCCAGCAGCCCCGCCCTGATCCTGGATGTCTATGGCTACACCTTC.

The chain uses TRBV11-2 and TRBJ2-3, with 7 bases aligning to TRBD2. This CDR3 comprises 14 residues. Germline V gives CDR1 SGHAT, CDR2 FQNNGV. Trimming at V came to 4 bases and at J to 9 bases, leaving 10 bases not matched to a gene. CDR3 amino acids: CASSYMAGVETQYF. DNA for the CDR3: TGTGCCAGCAGCTATATGGCGGGGGTGGAAACGCAGTATTTT. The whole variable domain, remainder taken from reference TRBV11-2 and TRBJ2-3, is EAGVAQSPRYKIIEKRQSVAFWCNPISGHATLYWYQQILGQGPKLLIQFQNNGVVDDSQLPKDRFSAERLKGVDSTLKIQPAKLEDSAVYLCASSYMAGVETQYFGPGTRLTVL.

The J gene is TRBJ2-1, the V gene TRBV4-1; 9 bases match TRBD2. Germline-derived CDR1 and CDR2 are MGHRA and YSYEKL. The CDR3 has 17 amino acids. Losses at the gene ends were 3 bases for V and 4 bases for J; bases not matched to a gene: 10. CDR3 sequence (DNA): TGCGCCAGCAGCCAGAATTTCCTAGCGGGATTGTACAATGAGCAGTTCTTC. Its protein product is CASSQNFLAGLYNEQFF.

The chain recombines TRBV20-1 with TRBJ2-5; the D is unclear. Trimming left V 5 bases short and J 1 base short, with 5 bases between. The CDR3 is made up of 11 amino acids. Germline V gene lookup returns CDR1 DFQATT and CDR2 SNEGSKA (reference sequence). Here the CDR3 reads CSAPLQETQYF. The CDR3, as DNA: TGCAGTGCTCCCCTCCAAGAGACCCAGTACTTC.

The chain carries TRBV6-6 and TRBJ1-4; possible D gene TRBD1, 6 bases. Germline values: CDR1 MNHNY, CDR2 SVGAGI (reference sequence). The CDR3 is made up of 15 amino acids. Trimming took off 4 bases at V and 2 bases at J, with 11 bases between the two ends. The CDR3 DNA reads TGTGCCAGCAGTTTACAGGGTTTCACTAATGAAAAACTGTTTTTT. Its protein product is CASSLQGFTNEKLFF.

The CDR3 DNA reads as TGTGCCACCAGCAGAGGGAAAGATCTAGATACGCAGTATTTT. Translating gives CATSRGKDLDTQYF. This rearrangement joins TRBV15 to TRBJ2-3, with D unclear. The CDR3 runs to 14 residues. Trimming removed 1 base at V and 5 bases at J, with 10 bases between. In germline, CDR1 is LNHNV, CDR2 YYDKDF (reference sequence).

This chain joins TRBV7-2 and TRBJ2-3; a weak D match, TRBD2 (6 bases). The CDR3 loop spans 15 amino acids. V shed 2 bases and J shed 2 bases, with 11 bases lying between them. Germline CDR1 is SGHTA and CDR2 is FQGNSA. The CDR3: CASSLWGGITDTQYF. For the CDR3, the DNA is TGTGCCAGCAGCTTATGGGGCGGGATCACAGATACGCAGTATTTT.

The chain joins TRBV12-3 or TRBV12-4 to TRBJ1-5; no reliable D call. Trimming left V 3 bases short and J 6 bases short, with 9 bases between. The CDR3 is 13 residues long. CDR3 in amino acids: CASSFPGVQPQHF. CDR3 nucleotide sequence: TGTGCCAGCAGTTTTCCTGGGGTTCAGCCCCAGCATTTT.

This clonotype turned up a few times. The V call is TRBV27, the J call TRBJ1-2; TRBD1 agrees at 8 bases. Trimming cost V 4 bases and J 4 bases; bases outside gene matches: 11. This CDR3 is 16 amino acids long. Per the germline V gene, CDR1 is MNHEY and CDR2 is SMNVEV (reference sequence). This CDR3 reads CASSSAIAGTGYGYTF. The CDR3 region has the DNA TGTGCCAGCAGTTCGGCCATCGCCGGGACAGGCTATGGCTACACCTTC.

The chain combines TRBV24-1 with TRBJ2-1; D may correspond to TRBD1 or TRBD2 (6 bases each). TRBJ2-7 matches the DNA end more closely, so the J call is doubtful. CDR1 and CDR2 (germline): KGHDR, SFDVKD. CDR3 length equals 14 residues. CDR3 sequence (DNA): TGTGCCACCAGTCGAGGGGGGTCCTACAATGAGCAGTACTTC. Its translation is CATSRGGSYNEQYF.

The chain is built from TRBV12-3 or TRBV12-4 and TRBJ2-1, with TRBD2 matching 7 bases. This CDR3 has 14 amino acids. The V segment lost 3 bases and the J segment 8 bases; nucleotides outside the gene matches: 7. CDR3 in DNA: TGTGCCAGCAGTTTCTGGCGGGAGTTAGATGAGCAGTTCTTC. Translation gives CASSFWRELDEQFF.

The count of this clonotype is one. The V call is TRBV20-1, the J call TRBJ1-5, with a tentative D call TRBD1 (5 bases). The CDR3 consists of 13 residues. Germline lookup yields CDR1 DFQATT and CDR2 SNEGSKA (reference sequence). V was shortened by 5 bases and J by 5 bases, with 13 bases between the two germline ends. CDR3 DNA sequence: TGCAGTGCTCCAGGGAGAGGGGATCAGCCCCAGCATTTT. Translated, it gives CSAPGRGDQPQHF.

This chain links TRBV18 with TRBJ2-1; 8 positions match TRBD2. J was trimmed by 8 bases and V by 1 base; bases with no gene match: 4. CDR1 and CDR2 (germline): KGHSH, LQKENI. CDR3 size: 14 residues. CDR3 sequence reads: CASSPRGLVDEQFF. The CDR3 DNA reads TGTGCCAGCTCACCACGGGGACTAGTCGATGAGCAGTTCTTC.

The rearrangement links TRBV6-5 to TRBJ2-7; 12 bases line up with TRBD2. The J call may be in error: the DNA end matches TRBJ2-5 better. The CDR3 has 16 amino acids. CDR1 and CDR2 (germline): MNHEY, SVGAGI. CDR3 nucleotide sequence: TGTGCCAGCAGTCCCAGGACTAGCGGGACCCGGGAGACCCAGTACTTC. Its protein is CASSPRTSGTRETQYF.